This TCR beta chain is from a study of blood T cells in healthy people across ages (dated by TCRdb to about 2015). Turning to the overall study: Template switching captured roughly one uniquely barcoded TCR beta cDNA molecule per two T cells in model experiments. Age-related changes in TCR beta repertoire diversity were measured in the study by deep sequencing normalized with unique cDNA molecular identifiers. The donors were divided into four age groups: young (average roughly 17 years), middle-aged (about 40), aged (approximately 62) and long-lived (roughly 82). To avoid experimental bias, donors of different ages were spread randomly across the sequencing lanes. Using the same blood draw, the study looked at two additional independent replicas of 1 million unique cDNA reads for two donors, one aged 18 to 30 and the other aged 80 or older. Results and caveats for the whole study, not just this receptor: Observed TCR beta diversity per million T cells fell roughly linearly with age, and a significant reduction was already apparent by age roughly 40. Observed TCR beta diversity correlated strongly with the percentage of naive T cells measured by flow cytometry. Compared with the aged group, more naive CD4+ T cells, fewer expanded clones and increased TCR diversity were shown by the long-lived group, suggesting age selection. Because donor CMV infection status was unknown, age-related changes in expanded clonotypes were potentially confounded. Estimates of total diversity from one million sequenced T cells were regarded as lower bounds and underestimates. Because profiling used bulk unsorted PBMCs, naive and antigen-experienced compartments could not be compared conclusively.

Receptors were amplified or captured by 5' RACE. A second roughly 6 to 11 cycle PCR used a sample-barcoded 5' primer and a J-beta primer mix. A unique molecular identifier was introduced onto each TCR beta cDNA molecule by a template-switch 5' adaptor carrying 12 random nucleotides. Each sample yielded at least 3 million CDR3-containing paired-end reads. All of the RNA was converted into first-strand cDNA using the Mint cDNA synthesis kit, with a TRBC-specific oligonucleotide serving as the primer. Following uracil-DNA glycosylase treatment, a first 18-cycle PCR with universal primers M1SS and BC2_uni_R was performed on all cDNA. In the source study's methods: Each sample was normalized by randomly selecting 1 million high-quality reads, each carrying a distinct molecular identifier. Instead of being binned into consensus sequences, reads with shared molecular identifiers were discarded. MiTCR, with a Q25 quality threshold and the strictest error-elimination algorithm, was used for CDR3 identification, clonotype clustering and error correction. A nonparametric unseen species model with Euler transformation was used to estimate a lower bound on total TCR beta diversity. Through fastp at Q25 and MiXCR, TCRdb rebuilt clones from the public reads, retaining in-frame beta chains. Records with the same CDR3 protein are collapsed into one entry carrying the most frequent genes and DNA. What appears here as the V and J calls and clone size reflects TCRdb's work, not the paper's. The sample records around 2 million distinct CDR3 sequences, 39% of which are singletons. The ten most abundant clones make up 20% to 25% of the sample.

The approximately 40 donors, aged roughly 6 to 90 years, were systemically healthy Caucasian individuals from Russia. Each donor gave 8 to 10 milliliters of peripheral blood, drawn into EDTA-treated Vacutainer tubes. Ficoll-Paque density-gradient centrifugation was used to isolate PBMCs, with at least 7 million obtained per sample. Total RNA was extracted from PBMCs with Trizol reagent, with at least 6 micrograms obtained per sample. The percentages of naive CD45RAhigh/CD27high T cells were determined by flow cytometry on a PBMC aliquot from every donor. This clonotype was seen a few times. Its antigen specificity is not known. One base away there is no much larger clone; base qualities are not given. Taken from cysteine to phenylalanine, the CDR3 has 12 residues. Only the CDR3 region is kept as DNA, spanning 36 bases read in frame from base 1. Taken from the germline V gene, the CDR1 and CDR2 loops are SQVTM and ANQGSEA. Trimming takes 5 bases from V and 11 bases from J, and the germline ends sit 18 bases apart.

The sequence was obtained from a human donor in good health. The sequencing input was blood. This sequence uses TRBV29-1 and TRBJ1-1, with TRBD1 perhaps the D gene, on 6 matching bases. The nucleotide sequence is given as TGCAGCGTTTCCCCAGGGGAAATGGGTGCTTTCTTT. This encodes CSVSPGEMGAFF.